What follows is one TCR beta chain and its context. The antigen is undetermined. TCRdb's copy holds only in-frame clones and misses some; the assay was immunoSEQ multiplex PCR. The profile shows tens of thousands of clones, about 91% of them singletons. The data belong to a study of T cells in tuberculosis. Study context: A South African cohort included IGRA-negative adolescents, latently infected IGRA-positive adolescents and adults with active tuberculosis.

Time point: new active TB diagnosis, blood taken before or within 7 days of starting treatment. Each clinical donor contributed on average approximately 99,000 T cells from unsorted cryopreserved PBMC. Findings of the study overall: Active tuberculosis alpha repertoires lay closer to GMM-specific TCRs than controls'. Smaller alpha distances in active tuberculosis partly reflected shorter CDR3-alpha lengths.

This CDR3 contains 15 residues. The V gene's germline CDR1 is SQVTM and CDR2 ANQGSEA. The trim removed 6 bases at V and 0 bases at J, leaving 8 bases unmatched. The genes are TRBV29-1 and TRBJ1-3, with TRBD1 matching over 7 bases. This specimen was PBMCs, taken at tuberculosis diagnosis. The receptor was derived from an adult with tuberculosis. Some clones in this sample may be carry-over from other donors' samples. This CDR3 is CSVRQGSGSGNTIYF. In DNA, the CDR3 is TGCAGCGTACGACAGGGATCGGGCTCTGGAAACACCATATATTTT.